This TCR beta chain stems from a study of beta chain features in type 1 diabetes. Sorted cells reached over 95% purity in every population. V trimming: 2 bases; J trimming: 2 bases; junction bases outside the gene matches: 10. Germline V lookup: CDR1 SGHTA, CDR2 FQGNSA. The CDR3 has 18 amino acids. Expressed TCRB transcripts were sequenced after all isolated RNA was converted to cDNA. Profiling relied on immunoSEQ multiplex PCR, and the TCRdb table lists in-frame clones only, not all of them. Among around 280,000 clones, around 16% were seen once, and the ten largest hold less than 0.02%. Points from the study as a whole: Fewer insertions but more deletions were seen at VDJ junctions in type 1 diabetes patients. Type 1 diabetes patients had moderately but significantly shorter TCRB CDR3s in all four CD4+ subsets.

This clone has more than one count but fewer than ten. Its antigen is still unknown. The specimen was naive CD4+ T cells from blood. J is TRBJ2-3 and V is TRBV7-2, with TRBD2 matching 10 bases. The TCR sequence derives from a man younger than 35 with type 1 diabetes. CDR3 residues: CASSLFSSSGRATDTQYF. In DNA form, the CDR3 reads TGTGCCAGCAGCTTATTTTCTTCGAGCGGGAGGGCCACAGATACGCAGTATTTT. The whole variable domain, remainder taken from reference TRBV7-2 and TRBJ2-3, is GAGVSQSPSNKVTEKGKDVELRCDPISGHTALYWYRQSLGQGLEFLIYFQGNSAPDKSGLPSDRFSAERTGGSVSTLTIQRTQQEDSAVYLCASSLFSSSGRATDTQYFGPGTRLTVL.